This T cell receptor (beta chain) came from a study of early T cells in non-severe SARS-CoV-2 infection. Individual cDNA molecules were tagged with unique molecular identifiers, the study reported. MiXCR, applied by TCRdb to the 5' RACE reads, yields one record per CDR3 protein. The profile shows about 48,000 distinct CDR3 sequences, over 10% of them singletons. This clonotype has at least ten counts. Sequencing was done on a sample of whole blood. The sequence derives from an adult who was a healthcare worker with PCR-confirmed SARS-CoV-2 infection or an uninfected control (not recorded which).

CDR3 in amino acids: CASSPQGENTEAFF. The CDR3 nucleotides read TGTGCCAGCTCACCACAAGGAGAGAACACTGAAGCTTTCTTT. The chain employs TRBV18 and TRBJ1-1, with no clear D. CDR3 length: 14 amino acids. With 1 base removed from V and 1 base from J, the gap between germline ends came to 7 bases. Germline V gene sequence: CDR1 KGHSH, CDR2 LQKENI.